The present T cell receptor (beta chain) was sequenced within a study of shared clonotypes between healthy human individuals. V was cut by 5 bases and J by 3 bases, with 11 bases left in between. Germline V gene data show CDR1 as SGHTA and CDR2 as FQGNSA. CDR3 length: 14 amino acids. The method was immunoSEQ multiplex PCR; TCRdb's version includes in-frame clones alone and lacks a portion of them. The data hold about 480,000 clones, with about 79% observed a single time. The rearrangement uses TRBV7-2 and TRBJ2-1; no definite D call. The sequence derives from a woman in her thirties or forties in good health. Some clones in this sample may be carry-over from other donors' samples. What was sequenced was PBMCs. The CDR3 DNA sequence: TGTGCCAGCAGCACCCTAGGTAACTACAATGAGCAGTTCTTC. It specifies CASSTLGNYNEQFF.